This is a list of T cell receptor beta chains from one sample in a study of identical twins. TCRdb fed the 5' RACE reads into MiXCR, producing one record per CDR3 protein. The table shows roughly 500,000 distinct CDR3 sequences, with roughly 21% occurring only once. The same specimen was also included in a second study, on T cells expressing NK-cell markers.

The specimen sequenced was CD4+ T cells sorted from blood. These receptors came from a woman under 30 in good health. CDR3s include the opening cysteine and the closing phenylalanine or tryptophan. The D gene is left open where the match is weak. Size values are once, few and many counts, or a class for expanded clones, and some rows have none.

j_gene: TRBJ1-1; d_gene: .; abundance: .; len: 13; v_gene: TRBV27; CDR3nt: TGTGCCAGCGGACGGGGCGGTCACACTGAAGCTTTCTTT; CDR3aa: CASGRGGHTEAFF
j_gene: TRBJ2-7; d_gene: .; abundance: .; len: 13; v_gene: TRBV24-1; CDR3nt: TGTGCCACCGGCGAGTCGCGTTCCTACGAGCAGTACTTC; CDR3aa: CATGESRSYEQYF
j_gene: TRBJ2-5; d_gene: .; abundance: many; len: 15; v_gene: TRBV7-8; CDR3nt: TGTGCCAGCGGTAGGGGGAGAATAGGGCAAGAGACCCAGTACTTC; CDR3aa: CASGRGRIGQETQYF
j_gene: TRBJ2-1; d_gene: TRBD2; abundance: .; len: 19; v_gene: TRBV10-3; CDR3nt: TGTGCCATCAGTGACCCGGTGGGGACTAGCGGGGGGGCTGGCAATGAGCAGTTCTTC; CDR3aa: CAISDPVGTSGGAGNEQFF
j_gene: TRBJ2-3; d_gene: TRBD2; abundance: few; len: 13; v_gene: TRBV20-1; CDR3nt: TGCTCTCCCGCTAGCGGGAGTATGGATACGCAGTATTTT; CDR3aa: CSPASGSMDTQYF
j_gene: TRBJ1-6; d_gene: .; abundance: .; len: 13; v_gene: TRBV12-3/TRBV12-4; CDR3nt: TGTGCCAGCAGTTTTACGGTTAATTCACCCCTCCACTTT; CDR3aa: CASSFTVNSPLHF
j_gene: TRBJ2-2; d_gene: TRBD1; abundance: few; len: 15; v_gene: TRBV29-1; CDR3nt: TGCAGCGTTACAGGGGGCTTTCGAAGTACCGGGGAGCTGTTTTTT; CDR3aa: CSVTGGFRSTGELFF
j_gene: TRBJ1-1; d_gene: .; abundance: .; len: 13; v_gene: TRBV9; CDR3nt: TGTGCCAGCAGCATAGAAGGAGGGACTGAAGCTTTCTTT; CDR3aa: CASSIEGGTEAFF
j_gene: TRBJ2-1; d_gene: TRBD2; abundance: few; len: 18; v_gene: TRBV7-6; CDR3nt: TGTGCCAGCAGCTTAGTGTCCCCCGGGACTAGCGGGAGTGATGAGCAGTTCTTC; CDR3aa: CASSLVSPGTSGSDEQFF
j_gene: TRBJ1-2; d_gene: .; abundance: .; len: 13; v_gene: TRBV20-1; CDR3nt: TGCAGTGCTAATTTCGGCACTAACTATGGCTACACCTTC; CDR3aa: CSANFGTNYGYTF
j_gene: TRBJ2-5; d_gene: TRBD2; abundance: few; len: 15; v_gene: TRBV7-9; CDR3nt: TGTGCCAGCAGCTTCAAGCGGGGGGTCCAAGAGACCCAGTACTTC; CDR3aa: CASSFKRGVQETQYF
j_gene: TRBJ2-4; d_gene: .; abundance: many; len: 12; v_gene: TRBV20-1; CDR3nt: TGCAGTGCTAGGACTCAGAGAAACATTCAGTACTTC; CDR3aa: CSARTQRNIQYF
j_gene: TRBJ2-7; d_gene: .; abundance: .; len: 11; v_gene: TRBV15; CDR3nt: TGTGCCACCAGCCAGGGCCACGAGCAGTACTTC; CDR3aa: CATSQGHEQYF
j_gene: TRBJ2-5; d_gene: TRBD2; abundance: .; len: 13; v_gene: TRBV7-2; CDR3nt: TGTGCCAGCGGGGGGACTAGCGGCGAGACCCAGTACTTC; CDR3aa: CASGGTSGETQYF
j_gene: TRBJ2-3; d_gene: TRBD2; abundance: .; len: 20; v_gene: TRBV20-1; CDR3nt: TGCAGTGCTAGCGTCGGAATACTAGCGGGATTTAAGGATAGCACAGATACGCAGTATTTT; CDR3aa: CSASVGILAGFKDSTDTQYF
j_gene: TRBJ1-5; d_gene: .; abundance: few; len: 18; v_gene: TRBV6-7; CDR3nt: TGTGCCAGCAGTTACGGGGGGGCTGAGGCTAAAGGACATCAGCCCCAGCATTTT; CDR3aa: CASSYGGAEAKGHQPQHF
j_gene: TRBJ2-7; d_gene: .; abundance: .; len: 12; v_gene: TRBV29-1; CDR3nt: TGCAGCGCCTTACGGGACTCACACGAGCAGTACTTC; CDR3aa: CSALRDSHEQYF
j_gene: TRBJ2-1; d_gene: .; abundance: few; len: 12; v_gene: TRBV5-1; CDR3nt: TGCGCCAGCAGCTTGGAGGTGCATGAGCAGTTCTTC; CDR3aa: CASSLEVHEQFF
j_gene: TRBJ2-3; d_gene: TRBD2; abundance: medium-sized; len: 15; v_gene: TRBV20-1; CDR3nt: TGCAGTGCTAGACCGGTTAGCGGGGTCCCAGATACGCAGTATTTT; CDR3aa: CSARPVSGVPDTQYF
j_gene: TRBJ2-2; d_gene: .; abundance: few; len: 15; v_gene: TRBV5-1; CDR3nt: TGCGCCAGCAGCTTGTGGCAGGGGAACACCGGGGAGCTGTTTTTT; CDR3aa: CASSLWQGNTGELFF
j_gene: TRBJ2-3; d_gene: .; abundance: few; len: 12; v_gene: TRBV20-1; CDR3nt: TGCAGTGCTACACTTACCACAGATACGCAGTATTTT; CDR3aa: CSATLTTDTQYF
j_gene: TRBJ2-1; d_gene: TRBD2; abundance: .; len: 15; v_gene: TRBV20-1; CDR3nt: TGCAGTGCTAGAGACCCTAGCGGGGGGGGCAATGAGCAGTTCTTC; CDR3aa: CSARDPSGGGNEQFF
j_gene: TRBJ2-3; d_gene: .; abundance: .; len: 15; v_gene: TRBV5-4; CDR3nt: TGTGCCAGCAGCTTGGATCATGGTGTTGGAGATACGCAGTATTTT; CDR3aa: CASSLDHGVGDTQYF
j_gene: TRBJ1-3; d_gene: .; abundance: many; len: 13; v_gene: TRBV4-2; CDR3nt: TGTGCCTCGAGCCGCGACTCTGGAAACACCATATATTTT; CDR3aa: CASSRDSGNTIYF
j_gene: TRBJ2-1; d_gene: .; abundance: .; len: 16; v_gene: TRBV11-3; CDR3nt: TGTGCCAGCAGCTTCGAGACGAGGAGCTCCTACAATGAGCAGTTCTTC; CDR3aa: CASSFETRSSYNEQFF
j_gene: TRBJ2-7; d_gene: .; abundance: .; len: 13; v_gene: TRBV6-1; CDR3nt: TGTGCCAGCAGTCGTCACTTGGACTACGAGCAGTACTTC; CDR3aa: CASSRHLDYEQYF
j_gene: TRBJ1-5; d_gene: .; abundance: few; len: 14; v_gene: TRBV29-1; CDR3nt: TGCAGCAGGAACAAGGGGTATAGCAATCAGCCCCAGCATTTT; CDR3aa: CSRNKGYSNQPQHF
j_gene: TRBJ2-5; d_gene: TRBD2; abundance: .; len: 15; v_gene: TRBV20-1; CDR3nt: TGCAGTGCGACCCCGCTAGCGGGGTTCCAAGAGACCCAGTACTTC; CDR3aa: CSATPLAGFQETQYF
j_gene: TRBJ1-1; d_gene: .; abundance: .; len: 12; v_gene: TRBV7-9; CDR3nt: TGTGCCAGCAACAGGGTTACCACTGAAGCTTTCTTT; CDR3aa: CASNRVTTEAFF
j_gene: TRBJ2-1; d_gene: TRBD2; abundance: few; len: 17; v_gene: TRBV11-2; CDR3nt: TGTGCCAGCAGCTTAGTCGTCACTAGCGGGGGTTACAATGAGCAGTTCTTC; CDR3aa: CASSLVVTSGGYNEQFF
j_gene: TRBJ2-5; d_gene: TRBD2; abundance: few; len: 14; v_gene: TRBV7-2; CDR3nt: TGTGCCAGCAGCCTGCGGACGGGAGGTGAGACCCAGTACTTC; CDR3aa: CASSLRTGGETQYF
j_gene: TRBJ2-3; d_gene: .; abundance: few; len: 14; v_gene: TRBV12-3/TRBV12-4; CDR3nt: TGTGCCAGCAAAATGGGAGCTAGCACAGATACGCAGTATTTT; CDR3aa: CASKMGASTDTQYF
j_gene: TRBJ2-7; d_gene: .; abundance: .; len: 14; v_gene: TRBV6-1; CDR3nt: TGTGCCAGCAGACCCCGCGGGGCGGTCCACGAGCAGTACTTC; CDR3aa: CASRPRGAVHEQYF
j_gene: TRBJ2-3; d_gene: .; abundance: many; len: 13; v_gene: TRBV10-3; CDR3nt: TGTGCCATCAGTGGGCTAGCCTCAGATACGCAGTATTTT; CDR3aa: CAISGLASDTQYF
j_gene: TRBJ2-1; d_gene: TRBD2; abundance: .; len: 19; v_gene: TRBV4-2; CDR3nt: TGTGCCAGCAGCCAAACCGGGACTAGCGGGTGGTCTAGAGACAATGAGCAGTTCTTC; CDR3aa: CASSQTGTSGWSRDNEQFF
j_gene: TRBJ2-7; d_gene: TRBD1; abundance: .; len: 15; v_gene: TRBV29-1; CDR3nt: TGCAGCGTTATGACCCCGACAGGGCGGCTGTACGAGCAGTACTTC; CDR3aa: CSVMTPTGRLYEQYF
j_gene: TRBJ2-2; d_gene: .; abundance: few; len: 15; v_gene: TRBV5-1; CDR3nt: TGCGCCAGCAGCTTGGTGGCAGCGAACACCGGGGAGCTGTTTTTT; CDR3aa: CASSLVAANTGELFF
j_gene: TRBJ1-3; d_gene: .; abundance: few; len: 15; v_gene: TRBV12-3/TRBV12-4; CDR3nt: TGTGCCAGCAGTCCGCGTATGGTTTCTGGAAACACCATATATTTT; CDR3aa: CASSPRMVSGNTIYF
j_gene: TRBJ2-7; d_gene: .; abundance: .; len: 14; v_gene: TRBV5-1; CDR3nt: TGCGCCAGCAGCTTGGAGGCAACCGATTACGAGCAGTACTTC; CDR3aa: CASSLEATDYEQYF
j_gene: TRBJ1-1; d_gene: .; abundance: .; len: 15; v_gene: TRBV11-2; CDR3nt: TGTGCCAGCAGCTCACAGGGCACAAGTAACACTGAAGCTTTCTTT; CDR3aa: CASSSQGTSNTEAFF
j_gene: TRBJ1-5; d_gene: .; abundance: .; len: 15; v_gene: TRBV6-2/TRBV6-3; CDR3nt: TGTGCCAGCAGCAACCGGTCTCCGGTTGCACCCACCCAGCATTTT; CDR3aa: CASSNRSPVAPTQHF
j_gene: TRBJ2-7; d_gene: .; abundance: few; len: 12; v_gene: TRBV20-1; CDR3nt: TGCAGTGCTAGGGAGACTGGCTACGAGCAGTACTTC; CDR3aa: CSARETGYEQYF
j_gene: TRBJ2-5; d_gene: .; abundance: few; len: 16; v_gene: TRBV3-1; CDR3nt: TGTGCCAGCAGCCAAGTCGGGACGGGAGATTTTGAGACCCAGTACTTC; CDR3aa: CASSQVGTGDFETQYF
j_gene: TRBJ1-2; d_gene: TRBD1; abundance: .; len: 15; v_gene: TRBV6-2/TRBV6-3; CDR3nt: TGTGCCAGCAGTTACCTGACAGGGTCGCACTATGGCTACACCTTC; CDR3aa: CASSYLTGSHYGYTF
j_gene: TRBJ2-3; d_gene: .; abundance: many; len: 13; v_gene: TRBV7-3; CDR3nt: TGTGCCAGCAGCTTAAATTTGGCAGATACGCAGTATTTT; CDR3aa: CASSLNLADTQYF
j_gene: TRBJ2-6; d_gene: .; abundance: .; len: 17; v_gene: TRBV9; CDR3nt: TGTGCCAGCAGTGGATCCACAGGGAGTGCTGGGGCCAACGTCCTGACTTTC; CDR3aa: CASSGSTGSAGANVLTF
j_gene: TRBJ2-3; d_gene: .; abundance: few; len: 15; v_gene: TRBV12-3/TRBV12-4; CDR3nt: TGTGCCAGCAGTCCCGCGGAGCGCCTCACAGATACGCAGTATTTT; CDR3aa: CASSPAERLTDTQYF
j_gene: TRBJ2-3; d_gene: .; abundance: .; len: 13; v_gene: TRBV21-1; CDR3nt: TGTGCCAGACGGGACCAAGGGACAGATACGCAGTATTTT; CDR3aa: CARRDQGTDTQYF
j_gene: TRBJ2-2; d_gene: TRBD1; abundance: .; len: 15; v_gene: TRBV7-8; CDR3nt: TGTGCCAGCAGCTTAAGCCCGGACAGGCCCGGGGAGCTGTTTTTT; CDR3aa: CASSLSPDRPGELFF
j_gene: TRBJ1-1; d_gene: .; abundance: .; len: 11; v_gene: TRBV12-3/TRBV12-4; CDR3nt: TGTGCCAGCAGTTTTCGCAGGGCAGCTTTCTTT; CDR3aa: CASSFRRAAFF
j_gene: TRBJ2-7; d_gene: .; abundance: .; len: 13; v_gene: TRBV12-3/TRBV12-4; CDR3nt: TGTACTACAGGGGGGGGTGGTTACTACGAGCAGTACTTC; CDR3aa: CTTGGGGYYEQYF
j_gene: TRBJ1-6; d_gene: .; abundance: few; len: 13; v_gene: TRBV29-1; CDR3nt: TGCAGCGTTGGTCAGGGACCGAATTCACCCCTCCACTTT; CDR3aa: CSVGQGPNSPLHF
j_gene: TRBJ2-5; d_gene: .; abundance: .; len: 16; v_gene: TRBV6-5; CDR3nt: TGTGCCAGCAGTTACCCCCGGTCGGACAGTCAAGAGACCCAGTACTTC; CDR3aa: CASSYPRSDSQETQYF
j_gene: TRBJ2-7; d_gene: .; abundance: .; len: 16; v_gene: TRBV5-5; CDR3nt: TGTGCCAGCAGCCGGTTGGGAGGGGGAGATCTCTACGAGCAGTACTTC; CDR3aa: CASSRLGGGDLYEQYF